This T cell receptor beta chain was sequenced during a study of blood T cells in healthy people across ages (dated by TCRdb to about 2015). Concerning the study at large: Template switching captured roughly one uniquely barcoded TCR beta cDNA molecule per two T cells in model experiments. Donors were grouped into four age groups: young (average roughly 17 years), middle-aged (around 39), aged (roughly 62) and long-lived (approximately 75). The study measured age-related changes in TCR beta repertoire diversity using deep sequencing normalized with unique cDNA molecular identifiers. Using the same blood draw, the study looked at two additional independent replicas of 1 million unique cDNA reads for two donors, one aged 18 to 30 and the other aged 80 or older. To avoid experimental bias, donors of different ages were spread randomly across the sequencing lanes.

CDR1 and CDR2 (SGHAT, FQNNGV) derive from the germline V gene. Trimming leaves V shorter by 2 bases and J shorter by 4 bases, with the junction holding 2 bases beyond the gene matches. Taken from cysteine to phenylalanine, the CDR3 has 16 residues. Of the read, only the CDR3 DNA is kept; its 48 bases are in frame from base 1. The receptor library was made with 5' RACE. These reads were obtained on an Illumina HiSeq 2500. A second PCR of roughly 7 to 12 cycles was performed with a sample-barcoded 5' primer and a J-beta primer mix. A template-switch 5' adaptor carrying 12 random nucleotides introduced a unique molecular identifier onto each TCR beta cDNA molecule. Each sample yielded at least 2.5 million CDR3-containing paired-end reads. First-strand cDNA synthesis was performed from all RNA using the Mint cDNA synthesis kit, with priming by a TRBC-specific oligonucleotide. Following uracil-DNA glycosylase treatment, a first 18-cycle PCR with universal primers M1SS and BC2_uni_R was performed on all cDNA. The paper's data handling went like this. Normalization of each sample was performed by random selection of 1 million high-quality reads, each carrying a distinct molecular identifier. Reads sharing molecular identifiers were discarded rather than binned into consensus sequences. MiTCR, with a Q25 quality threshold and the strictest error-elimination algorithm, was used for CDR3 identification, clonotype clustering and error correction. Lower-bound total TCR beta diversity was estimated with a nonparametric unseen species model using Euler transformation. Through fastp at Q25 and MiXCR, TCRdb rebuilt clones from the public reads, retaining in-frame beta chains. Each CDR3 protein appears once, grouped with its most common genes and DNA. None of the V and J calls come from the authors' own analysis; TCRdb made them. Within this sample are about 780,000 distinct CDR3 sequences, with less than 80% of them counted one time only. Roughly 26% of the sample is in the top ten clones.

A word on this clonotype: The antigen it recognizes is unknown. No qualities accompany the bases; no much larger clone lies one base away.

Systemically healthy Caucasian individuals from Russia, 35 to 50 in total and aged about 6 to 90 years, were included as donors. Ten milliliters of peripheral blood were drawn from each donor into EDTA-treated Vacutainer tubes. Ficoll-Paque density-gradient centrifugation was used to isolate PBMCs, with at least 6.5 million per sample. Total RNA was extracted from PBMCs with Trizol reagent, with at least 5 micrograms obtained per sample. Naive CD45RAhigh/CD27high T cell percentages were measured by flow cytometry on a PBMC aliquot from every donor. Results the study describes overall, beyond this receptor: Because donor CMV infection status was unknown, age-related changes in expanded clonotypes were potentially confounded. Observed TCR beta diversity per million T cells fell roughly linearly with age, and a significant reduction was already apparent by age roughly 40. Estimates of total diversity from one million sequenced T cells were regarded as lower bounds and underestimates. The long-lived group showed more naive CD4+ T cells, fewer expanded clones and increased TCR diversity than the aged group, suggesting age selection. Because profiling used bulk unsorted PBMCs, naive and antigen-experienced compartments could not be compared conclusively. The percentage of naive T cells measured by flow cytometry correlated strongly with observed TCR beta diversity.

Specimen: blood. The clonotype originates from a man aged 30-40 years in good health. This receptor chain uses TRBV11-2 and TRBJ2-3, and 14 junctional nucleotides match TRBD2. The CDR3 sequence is CASSLRTSGGPDTQYF. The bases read TGTGCCAGCAGCTTAAGGACTAGCGGGGGGCCAGATACGCAGTATTTT.